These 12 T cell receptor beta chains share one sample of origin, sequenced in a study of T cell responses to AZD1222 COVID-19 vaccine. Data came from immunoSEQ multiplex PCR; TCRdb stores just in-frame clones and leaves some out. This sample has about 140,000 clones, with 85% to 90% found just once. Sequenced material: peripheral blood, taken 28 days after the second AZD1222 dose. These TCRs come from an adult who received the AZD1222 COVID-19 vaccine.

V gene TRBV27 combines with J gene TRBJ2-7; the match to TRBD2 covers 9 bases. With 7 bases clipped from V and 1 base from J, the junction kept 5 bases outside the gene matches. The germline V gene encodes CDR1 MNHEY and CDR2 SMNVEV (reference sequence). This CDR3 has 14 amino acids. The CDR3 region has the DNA TGTGCCAGCAAACCGGGACTAGCTTCCTACGAGCAGTACTTC. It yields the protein CASKPGLASYEQYF.

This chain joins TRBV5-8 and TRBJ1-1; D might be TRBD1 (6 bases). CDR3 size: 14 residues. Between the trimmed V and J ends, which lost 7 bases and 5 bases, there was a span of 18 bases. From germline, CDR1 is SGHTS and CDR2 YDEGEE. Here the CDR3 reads CASGLTGGLTEAFF. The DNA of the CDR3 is TGTGCCAGCGGATTGACCGGGGGGCTGACTGAAGCTTTCTTT.

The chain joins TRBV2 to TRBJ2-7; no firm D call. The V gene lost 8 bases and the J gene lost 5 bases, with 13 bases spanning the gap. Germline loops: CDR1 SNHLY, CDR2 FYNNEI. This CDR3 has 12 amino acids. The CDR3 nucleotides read TGTGCCAGCGAATTGAATATCAACGAGCAGTACTTC. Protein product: CASELNINEQYF.

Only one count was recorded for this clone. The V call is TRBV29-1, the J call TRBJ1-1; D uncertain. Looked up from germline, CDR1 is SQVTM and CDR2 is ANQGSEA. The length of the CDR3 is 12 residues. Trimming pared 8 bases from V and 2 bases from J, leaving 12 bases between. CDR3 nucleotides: TGCAGCATATCCCCGCGCAACACTGAAGCTTTCTTT. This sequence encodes CSISPRNTEAFF.

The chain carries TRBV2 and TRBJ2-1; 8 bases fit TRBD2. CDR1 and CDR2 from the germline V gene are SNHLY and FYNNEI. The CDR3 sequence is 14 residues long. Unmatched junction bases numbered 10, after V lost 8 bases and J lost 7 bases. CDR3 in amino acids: CASGSGGGVNEQFF. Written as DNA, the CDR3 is TGTGCCAGCGGGAGCGGGGGAGGCGTAAATGAGCAGTTCTTC.

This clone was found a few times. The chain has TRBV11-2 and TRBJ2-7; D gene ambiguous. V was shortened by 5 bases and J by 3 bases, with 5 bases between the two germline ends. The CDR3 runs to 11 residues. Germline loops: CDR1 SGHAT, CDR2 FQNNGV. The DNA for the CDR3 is TGTGCCAGCAGCCCGTACTACGAGCAGTACTTC. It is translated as CASSPYYEQYF.

The CDR3 is CASSRTAGSNQPQHF. The CDR3 nucleotides are TGTGCCAGCAGCCGCACAGCTGGTAGCAATCAGCCCCAGCATTTT. The chain is built from TRBV7-9 and TRBJ1-5; no definite D call. Germline V lookup: CDR1 SEHNR, CDR2 FQNEAQ (reference sequence). CDR3 size: 15 residues. The ends were cut back, 5 bases at V and 0 bases at J, with 11 bases in the middle.

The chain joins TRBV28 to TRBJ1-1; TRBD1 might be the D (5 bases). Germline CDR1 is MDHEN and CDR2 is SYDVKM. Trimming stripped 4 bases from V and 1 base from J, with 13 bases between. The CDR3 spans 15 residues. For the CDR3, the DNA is TGTGCCAGCAGTTCCCCTCAGGGCGAGAACACTGAAGCTTTCTTT. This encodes CASSSPQGENTEAFF.

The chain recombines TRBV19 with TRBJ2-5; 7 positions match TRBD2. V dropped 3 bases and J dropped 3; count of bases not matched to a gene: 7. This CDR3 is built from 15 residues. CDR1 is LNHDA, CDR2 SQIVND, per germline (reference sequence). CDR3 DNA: TGTGCCAGTAGTATCTGGTCTAGCGGTGAAGAGACCCAGTACTTC. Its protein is CASSIWSSGEETQYF.

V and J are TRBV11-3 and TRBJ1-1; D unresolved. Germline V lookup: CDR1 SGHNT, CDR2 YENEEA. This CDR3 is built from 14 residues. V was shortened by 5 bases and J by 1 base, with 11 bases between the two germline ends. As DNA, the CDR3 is TGTGCCAGCAGCGAACGGTGGGGGAACACTGAAGCTTTCTTT. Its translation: CASSERWGNTEAFF.

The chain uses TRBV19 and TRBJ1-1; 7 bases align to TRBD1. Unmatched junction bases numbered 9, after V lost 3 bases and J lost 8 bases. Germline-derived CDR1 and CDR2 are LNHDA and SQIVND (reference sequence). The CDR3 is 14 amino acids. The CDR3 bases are TGTGCCAGTAGTATCGGGGACAGTACCAACGAAGCTTTCTTT. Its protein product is CASSIGDSTNEAFF. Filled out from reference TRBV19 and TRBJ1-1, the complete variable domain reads DGGITQSPKYLFRKEGQNVTLSCEQNLNHDAMYWYRQDPGQGLRLIYYSQIVNDFQKGDIAEGYSVSREKKESFPLTVTSAQKNPTAFYLCASSIGDSTNEAFFGQGTRLTVV.

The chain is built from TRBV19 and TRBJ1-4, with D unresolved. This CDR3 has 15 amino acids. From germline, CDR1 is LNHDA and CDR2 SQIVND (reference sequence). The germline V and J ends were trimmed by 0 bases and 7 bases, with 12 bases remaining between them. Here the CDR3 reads CASSIDLLSGEKLFF. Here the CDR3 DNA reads TGTGCCAGTAGTATAGATCTCCTGTCTGGTGAAAAACTGTTTTTT.